This entry lists 10 T cell receptor beta chains sequenced from one sample in a study of shared clonotypes between healthy human individuals. The assay was immunoSEQ multiplex PCR, and TCRdb's table has in-frame clones only and misses some. The sample has approximately 2,300,000 clones, roughly 92% seen once; the top ten hold approximately 0.41%. Sequenced sample: naive CD4+ T cells from PBMCs. The subset denotes: CD45RA+ positively selected. These receptors were collected from a man younger than 35 in good health. Some clones in this sample may be carry-over from other donors' samples.

This chain uses TRBV7-3 with TRBJ2-3; perhaps TRBD2 as D (6 bases). Trimming took off 5 bases at V and 3 bases at J, with 12 bases between the two ends. The CDR3 runs to 14 residues. Germline-derived CDR1 and CDR2 are SGHTA and FQGTGA. The CDR3 DNA sequence: TGTGCCAGCAGCGTCTCAGGGAGGACAGATACGCAGTATTTT. This codes for CASSVSGRTDTQYF.

V is TRBV30 and J is TRBJ1-1, with a tentative D call TRBD1 (5 bases). V lost 2 bases and J 3 bases, leaving 13 bases between the germline ends. This CDR3 has 14 residues. Per germline, CDR1 GTSNPN and CDR2 SVGIG (reference sequence). The CDR3 here is CAWSPSPGDTEAFF. CDR3 DNA sequence: TGTGCCTGGAGTCCAAGTCCGGGGGACACTGAAGCTTTCTTT.

In DNA form, the CDR3 reads TGTGCCTGGAGTGTAACCCTCGGCGGGGTTGAGACCCAGTACTTC. Its protein product is CAWSVTLGGVETQYF. The rearrangement links TRBV30 to TRBJ2-5; D may be TRBD2 (6 bases). The length of the CDR3 is 15 residues. The ends were cut back, 0 bases at V and 5 bases at J, with 16 bases in the middle. Germline CDR1 reads GTSNPN; CDR2 reads SVGIG (reference sequence).

This clone was detected a few times. The chain has TRBV19 and TRBJ1-1; 7 nucleotides agree with TRBD1. Trimming removed 0 bases from V and 4 bases from J; junction bases left unmatched: 11. CDR1 LNHDA and CDR2 SQIVND come from the germline V gene (reference sequence). The CDR3 consists of 17 residues. CDR3 in DNA: TGTGCCAGTAGTATAGATCAGGCGAGGGGGCGAGGCACTGAAGCTTTCTTT. As protein: CASSIDQARGRGTEAFF.

The chain carries TRBV27 and TRBJ1-5; possibly TRBD1 for D (5 bases). The CDR3 is made up of 15 amino acids. Trimming took off 9 bases at V and 0 bases at J, with 15 bases between the two ends. Looked up from germline, CDR1 is MNHEY and CDR2 is SMNVEV (reference sequence). Here the CDR3 DNA reads TGTGCCAGTTCTTCCGGGACGGTTAGCAATCAGCCCCAGCATTTT. This codes for CASSSGTVSNQPQHF.

The genes are TRBV18 and TRBJ1-1; 7 nucleotides match TRBD1. Germline loops: CDR1 KGHSH, CDR2 LQKENI. Trimming cost V 3 bases and J 5 bases; bases outside gene matches: 9. The CDR3 loop spans 15 amino acids. The CDR3 bases are TGTGCCAGCTCACCCGTCCAGGGGGTCGGGACTGAAGCTTTCTTT. Translation: CASSPVQGVGTEAFF.

The V and J genes are TRBV2 and TRBJ2-1, with TRBD1 matching 9 bases. Germline V gives CDR1 SNHLY, CDR2 FYNNEI. The J segment lost 0 bases and the V segment lost 4 bases, leaving 4 bases of the junction unmatched. CDR3 size: 16 residues. The CDR3: CASSGTGEGSYNEQFF. In DNA, the CDR3 is TGTGCCAGCAGTGGGACAGGGGAGGGCTCCTACAATGAGCAGTTCTTC.

This clone was picked up one time. The genes are TRBV29-1 and TRBJ1-3; unclear D gene. The ends were cut back, 4 bases at V and 2 bases at J, with 9 bases in the middle. This CDR3 comprises 13 residues. In germline, CDR1 is SQVTM, CDR2 ANQGSEA. The CDR3 region has the DNA TGCAGCGTTGTAGGGAGGGCTGGAAACACCATATATTTT. Its protein product is CSVVGRAGNTIYF.

This chain joins TRBV27 and TRBJ1-5, with unresolved D. V lost 5 bases and J 5 bases, leaving 13 bases between the germline ends. Germline-derived CDR1 and CDR2 are MNHEY and SMNVEV (reference sequence). The CDR3 has 14 amino acids. CDR3 DNA: TGTGCCAGCAGTCCTTTACGGTTCGATCAGCCCCAGCATTTT. Translating it yields CASSPLRFDQPQHF.

The chain links TRBV29-1 to TRBJ1-2, with 9 bases aligning to TRBD1. The CDR3 is 14 residues long. The germline CDR1 and CDR2 sequences are SQVTM and ANQGSEA. With V trimmed by 0 bases and J by 3 bases, 2 bases remained unmatched. The chain's CDR3 is CSVEDRQGDYGYTF. In DNA form, the CDR3 reads TGCAGCGTTGAAGATAGACAGGGGGACTATGGCTACACCTTC.